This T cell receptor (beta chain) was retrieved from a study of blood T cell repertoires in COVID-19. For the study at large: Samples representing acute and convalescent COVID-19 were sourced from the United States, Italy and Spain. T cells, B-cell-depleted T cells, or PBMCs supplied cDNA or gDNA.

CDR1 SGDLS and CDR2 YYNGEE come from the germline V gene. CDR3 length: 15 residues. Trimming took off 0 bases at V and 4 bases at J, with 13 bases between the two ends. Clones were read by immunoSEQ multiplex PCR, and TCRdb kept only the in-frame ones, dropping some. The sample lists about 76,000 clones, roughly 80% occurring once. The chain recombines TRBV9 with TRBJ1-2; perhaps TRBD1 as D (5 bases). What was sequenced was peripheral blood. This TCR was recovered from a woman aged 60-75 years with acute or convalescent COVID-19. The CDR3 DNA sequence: TGTGCCAGCAGCGTAGCTACGGGGGGAACCTATGGCTACACCTTC. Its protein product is CASSVATGGTYGYTF.